The 22 T cell receptor beta chains listed next were all sequenced from one sample in a study of T-cell reconstitution after alpha-beta-depleted transplantation in children. A library of TCRbeta sequences, prepared with unique molecular identifiers, was generated. MiXCR, applied by TCRdb to the PCR reads, yields one record per CDR3 protein. The sample comprises 450,000 to 600,000 distinct CDR3 sequences, about an eighth of which are singletons, and approximately 2.1% rests with the top ten. This material consisted of PBMCs, mostly from graft donor cells, taken 360 days after TCRalphabeta/CD19-depleted stem cell transplant. These TCRs come from a male patient aged 5 to 17 who had a stem cell transplant for acute myeloid leukemia, so the T cells may come from the graft donor.

This clonotype was recorded many times. The chain has TRBV12-3 or TRBV12-4 and TRBJ2-7, with 14 nucleotides matching TRBD2. This CDR3 contains 16 residues. J was trimmed by 6 bases and V by 5 bases; bases with no gene match: 9. In DNA form, the CDR3 reads TGTGCCAGCAGTCCCCGACTAGCGGGAGGGGGCAGCGAGCAGTACTTC. Protein sequence: CASSPRLAGGGSEQYF.

This clonotype was picked up a small number of times. This chain connects TRBV20-1 to TRBJ2-3; no clear D gene. V was cut by 3 bases and J by 2 bases, with 15 bases left in between. Germline V CDR1 and CDR2: DFQATT, SNEGSKA (reference sequence). The CDR3 runs 15 residues. CDR3 bases: TGCAGTGCTAGCCCCGCGGTTCCGAACACAGATACGCAGTATTTT. Protein: CSASPAVPNTDTQYF.

V gene TRBV7-8 combines with J gene TRBJ2-7; 14 bases fit TRBD2. The germline gives CDR1 SGHVS, CDR2 FQNEAQ. This CDR3 has 19 amino acids. V shed 4 bases and J 2 bases; nucleotides not matched to a gene: 13. In DNA, the CDR3 is TGTGCCAGCAGCTATAAACGGACTAGCGGGAGGTCCCCGCCCTACGAGCAGTACTTC. Encoded protein: CASSYKRTSGRSPPYEQYF. Variable domain in full (rest from reference TRBV7-8 and TRBJ2-7): GAGVSQSPRYKVAKRGQDVALRCDPISGHVSLFWYQQALGQGPEFLTYFQNEAQLDKSGLPSDRFFAERPEGSVSTLKIQRTQQEDSAVYLCASSYKRTSGRSPPYEQYFGPGTRLTVT.

The chain carries TRBV7-3 and TRBJ2-6, with 8 bases aligning to TRBD1. V shed 5 bases, J shed 0 bases, and the junction held 9 bases outside the gene matches. Germline V gene lookup returns CDR1 SGHTA and CDR2 FQGTGA. This CDR3 has 18 residues. Here the CDR3 DNA reads TGTGCCAGCAGCAGGGACAGGAATGTTCCCTCTGGGGCCAACGTCCTGACTTTC. It specifies CASSRDRNVPSGANVLTF.

This clonotype was recorded a few times. The J gene is TRBJ1-2, the V gene TRBV11-1; 7 nucleotides align to TRBD1. This CDR3 spans 17 amino acids. CDR1 is SGHAT and CDR2 is FQDESV in the germline V gene (reference sequence). J lost 4 bases, V lost 5 bases, and 16 bases had no gene match. This CDR3 reads CASSPNPDRTKFYGYTF. In DNA form, the CDR3 reads TGTGCCAGCAGCCCTAATCCGGACAGGACAAAGTTCTATGGCTACACCTTC.

This clonotype was observed many times. This chain joins TRBV12-3 or TRBV12-4 and TRBJ2-1; maybe TRBD2 (5 bases). V was cut by 6 bases and J by 10 bases, with 10 bases left in between. The CDR3 loop spans 11 amino acids. The CDR3 sequence: CASSYQREQFF. In nucleotides, the CDR3 is TGTGCCAGCAGCTACCAGCGGGAGCAGTTCTTC.

This clonotype appeared a few times. The chain links TRBV21-1 to TRBJ1-5; the DNA was not compared with TRBD1, the D call given in the table. TRBV21-1 is a documented pseudogene. The CDR3 has 18 residues. The CDR3 DNA sequence: TGTGCCAGCAGCAATCCCAATATAGGCTTGGGCGGCAATCAGCCCCAGCATTTT. Residues: CASSNPNIGLGGNQPQHF.

The chain is built from TRBV11-3 and TRBJ1-5; 9 nucleotides agree with TRBD1. Germline loops: CDR1 SGHNT, CDR2 YENEEA. V dropped 2 bases and J dropped 10; count of bases not matched to a gene: 12. The CDR3 loop spans 16 amino acids. The CDR3 protein is CASSLWGQGSISPQHF. CDR3 nucleotide sequence: TGTGCCAGCAGCTTATGGGGACAGGGTTCAATCAGCCCCCAGCATTTT.

CDR3 in amino acids: CASSPNYGLPNTEAFF. The CDR3 bases are TGTGCCAGCTCACCAAACTATGGGTTGCCGAACACTGAAGCTTTCTTT. This chain uses TRBV18 with TRBJ1-1; no firm D call. The germline V and J ends were trimmed by 2 bases and 1 base, with 14 bases remaining between them. Germline values: CDR1 KGHSH, CDR2 LQKENI. The CDR3 spans 16 residues.

This clonotype was observed a handful of times. The chain couples TRBV3-1 to TRBJ2-7; D is ambiguous. The CDR3 has 13 residues. CDR1 and CDR2 (germline): LGHDT, YNNKEL (reference sequence). V was cut by 3 bases and J by 1 base, with 7 bases left in between. The CDR3 region has the DNA TGTGCCAGCAGCCAGTATGGATCCTACGAGCAGTACTTC. Protein product: CASSQYGSYEQYF.

This clonotype was seen more than once but under ten times. The chain carries TRBV29-1 and TRBJ2-5, with 8 bases that match TRBD1. The CDR3 spans 15 residues. The germline gives CDR1 SQVTM, CDR2 ANQGSEA. Losses at the gene ends were 7 bases for V and 2 bases for J; bases not matched to a gene: 12. CDR3 DNA sequence: TGCAGCGCCCCGCGCCAGGGGGCCCTTCAAGAGACCCAGTACTTC. As protein: CSAPRQGALQETQYF.

This clonotype was observed a handful of times. Its ends do not fully match the called genes, so a read error is possible. The rearrangement joins TRBV7-7 to TRBJ2-1; 7 positions agree with TRBD2. CDR3 size: 14 residues. CDR1 and CDR2 (germline): SSHAT, FNYEAQ (reference sequence). The CDR3 sequence: CASSFGLGYNEQFF. CDR3 DNA sequence: TGTGCTAGCAGCTTTGGACTAGGCTACAATGAGCAGTTCTTC.

This clonotype was seen only a few times. This chain connects TRBV7-9 to TRBJ1-5, with D perhaps matching TRBD1 (5 bases). Germline-derived CDR1 and CDR2 are SEHNR and FQNEAQ (reference sequence). Between the trimmed V and J ends, which lost 5 bases and 5 bases, there was a span of 16 bases. The CDR3 loop spans 15 amino acids. CDR3 region: CASSQGTAPHQPQHF. In DNA, the CDR3 is TGTGCCAGCAGCCAAGGGACGGCACCTCATCAGCCCCAGCATTTT.

There are a few counts of this clonotype. The chain combines TRBV20-1 with TRBJ2-7; D possibly corresponds to TRBD1 (5 bases). The CDR3 runs 13 residues. The germline CDR1 and CDR2 sequences are DFQATT and SNEGSKA (reference sequence). The V end was cut by 3 bases, the J end by 2 bases, with 11 bases between. CDR3 sequence: CSARLQATYEQYF. The CDR3 DNA is TGCAGTGCTAGGCTACAGGCAACCTACGAGCAGTACTTC.

The J gene is TRBJ2-1, the V gene TRBV3-1, with no clear D. The germline V gene encodes CDR1 LGHDT and CDR2 YNNKEL (reference sequence). The germline V and J ends were trimmed by 0 bases and 2 bases, with 5 bases remaining between them. The CDR3 extends over 14 amino acids. The CDR3 nucleotides read TGTGCCAGCAGCCAAGAGATGGCCTACAATGAGCAGTTCTTC. It yields the protein CASSQEMAYNEQFF.

This clonotype was seen a handful of times. The chain links TRBV12-3 or TRBV12-4 to TRBJ2-1, with a tentative D call TRBD2 (6 bases). Trimming stripped 7 bases from V and 0 bases from J, with 13 bases between. The CDR3 has 15 amino acids. Here the CDR3 reads CASIGGISSYNEQFF. The CDR3 DNA reads TGTGCCAGCATCGGCGGGATTAGCTCCTACAATGAGCAGTTCTTC.

This clonotype was seen a few times. The chain uses TRBV10-3 and TRBJ2-7; D is undetermined. V lost 8 bases to trimming and J lost 3 bases, with 14 bases between them. This CDR3 contains 13 residues. Germline V gene sequence: CDR1 ENHRY, CDR2 SYGVKD. CDR3 sequence (DNA): TGTGCCATCGGTCGTTCTGAGTTCTACGAGCAGTACTTC. The encoded protein is CAIGRSEFYEQYF.

This clonotype was counted at least ten times. J is TRBJ2-3 and V is TRBV28; weak D call: TRBD2 (6 bases). Trimming cost V 3 bases and J 1 base, with 11 bases left between them. Germline CDR1 reads MDHEN; CDR2 reads SYDVKM. The CDR3 sequence is 15 residues long. The CDR3 is CASSFWGLGTDTQYF. The CDR3 bases are TGTGCCAGCAGTTTTTGGGGACTGGGCACAGATACGCAGTATTTT.

CDR3 region: CASSQVGGRGTQYF. In nucleotides, the CDR3 is TGCGCCAGCAGCCAAGTAGGGGGGCGAGGTACGCAGTATTTT. The chain carries TRBV4-3 and TRBJ2-3; D could derive from TRBD1 or TRBD2 (6 bases each). The CDR3 length is 14 residues. Germline CDR1 LGHNA, CDR2 YSLEER. Trimming shortened V by 1 base and J by 8 bases, and 13 bases separated the two germline ends.

The J gene is TRBJ2-5, the V gene TRBV20-1; D is undetermined. V was clipped by 4 bases and J by 1 base, with 10 bases between them. Germline assignment: CDR1 DFQATT and CDR2 SNEGSKA (reference sequence). The CDR3 loop spans 13 amino acids. CDR3 coding DNA: TGCAGTGCTATTTCCAGGTCCCAAGAGACCCAGTACTTC. Its protein product is CSAISRSQETQYF.

In this sample, this clonotype turned up a few times. The chain joins TRBV7-8 to TRBJ2-3, with 7 bases aligning to TRBD1. The germline CDR1 and CDR2 sequences are SGHVS and FQNEAQ. Trimming took 10 bases from V and 0 from J; bases not matched to a gene: 13. The CDR3 sequence is 16 residues long. The DNA of the CDR3 is TGTGCCACCGTACTGTTCCGGGACAGTAGCACAGATACGCAGTATTTT. Its protein is CATVLFRDSSTDTQYF.

This clonotype was observed at least ten times. The V gene is TRBV12-3 or TRBV12-4, the J gene TRBJ2-1; a weak D match, TRBD2 (5 bases). The CDR3 contains 13 residues. Trimming cost V 6 bases and J 12 bases, with 18 bases left between them. The DNA for the CDR3 is TGTGCCAGCAGCCTCCGGACTCAACAAGGGCAGTTCTTC. It encodes CASSLRTQQGQFF.